These 9 T cell receptor beta chains originate from one sample sequenced in a study of CD8 T cells in ankylosing spondylitis. TCRdb recomputed calls from the 5' RACE reads with MiXCR, one row per CDR3 protein. This sample has nearly 250,000 distinct CDR3 sequences, with 30% to 35% found just once. Sequencing used blood, either unsorted or a sorted T cell fraction (not recorded which). These receptors originate from a male donor with ankylosing spondylitis or in good health (not recorded which).

This clonotype was detected a few times. The chain combines TRBV6-5 with TRBJ2-7; no clear D. The length of the CDR3 is 14 residues. The V end lost 1 base, the J end lost 4 bases, and 11 bases lay between the germline ends. Germline CDR1 and CDR2: MNHEY and SVGAGI. The CDR3 DNA follows: TGTGCCAGCAGTTACTTCGGGCGGAGTTACGAGCAGTACTTC. Translating gives CASSYFGRSYEQYF.

The chain has TRBV28 and TRBJ2-3; D may be TRBD2 (6 bases). CDR3 size: 16 residues. CDR1 and CDR2 (germline): MDHEN, SYDVKM. The V end was cut by 3 bases, the J end by 4 bases, with 17 bases between. The CDR3 loop reads CASSFTGETIADTQYF. CDR3 coding DNA: TGTGCCAGCAGTTTCACGGGGGAGACGATTGCAGATACGCAGTATTTT. Complete variable domain (other parts from reference TRBV28 and TRBJ2-3): DVKVTQSSRYLVKRTGEKVFLECVQDMDHENMFWYRQDPGLGLRLIYFSYDVKMKEKGDIPEGYSVSREKKERFSLILESASTNQTSMYLCASSFTGETIADTQYFGPGTRLTVL.

This clonotype has ten or more counts. The chain combines TRBV20-1 with TRBJ2-3; tentatively, D is TRBD1 (6 bases). Deletions cut 5 bases from V and 4 bases from J, with 16 bases between. This CDR3 is 14 amino acids long. Germline-derived CDR1 and CDR2 are DFQATT and SNEGSKA (reference sequence). Here the CDR3 reads CSAGGVSGADTQYF. CDR3 nucleotides: TGCAGTGCTGGGGGTGTGTCAGGGGCAGATACGCAGTATTTT.

CDR3 amino acids: CASSHIRGSTDTQYF. The CDR3 bases are TGTGCCAGCAGCCACATCAGGGGAAGCACAGATACGCAGTATTTT. This chain connects TRBV25-1 to TRBJ2-3; maybe TRBD1 (6 bases). This CDR3 is built from 15 residues. CDR1 is MGHDK and CDR2 is SYGVNS in the germline V gene. V was pared by 6 bases and J by 0 bases, with 13 bases between.

This clonotype was counted at least ten times. The CDR3 sequence: CSARTVNQPQHF. CDR3 nucleotides: TGCAGTGCTAGGACAGTCAATCAGCCCCAGCATTTT. The chain has TRBV20-1 and TRBJ1-5; D may be TRBD1 (5 bases). The CDR3 contains 12 residues. Trimming pared 3 bases from V and 3 bases from J, leaving 6 bases between. CDR1 and CDR2 from the germline V gene are DFQATT and SNEGSKA (reference sequence).

The rearrangement uses TRBV9 and TRBJ2-6; TRBD1 agrees at 7 bases. The CDR3 spans 15 residues. The J segment lost 7 bases and the V segment lost 4 bases, leaving 8 bases of the junction unmatched. Germline CDR1 reads SGDLS; CDR2 reads YYNGEE. The CDR3 reads CASSSEQGRANVLTF. DNA of the CDR3: TGTGCCAGCAGCTCAGAACAGGGGCGCGCCAACGTCCTGACTTTC.

V gene TRBV5-6 combines with J gene TRBJ2-1; 11 nucleotides agree with TRBD2. The CDR3 consists of 16 residues. Germline CDR1 reads SGHDT; CDR2 reads YYEEEE. J was trimmed by 8 bases and V by 4 bases; bases with no gene match: 11. For the CDR3, the DNA is TGTGCCAGCAGCGGGCTTCTACTAGCGGGGGTACATGAGCAGTTCTTC. Translated: CASSGLLLAGVHEQFF.

This clonotype has a handful of counts. This sequence joins TRBV4-1 and TRBJ1-4, with no clear D. V was cut by 0 bases and J by 2 bases, with 16 bases left in between. The CDR3 is 18 amino acids. Germline V gene lookup returns CDR1 MGHRA and CDR2 YSYEKL. As DNA, the CDR3 is TGCGCCAGCAGCCAAGAGCGGATGGGAATTGCGACTAATGAAAAACTGTTTTTT. As protein: CASSQERMGIATNEKLFF.

This clonotype turned up a few times. V gene TRBV7-2 combines with J gene TRBJ2-3; 7 bases match TRBD2. Per germline, CDR1 SGHTA and CDR2 FQGNSA. V trimming: 4 bases; J trimming: 6 bases; junction bases outside the gene matches: 7. The CDR3 consists of 14 residues. CDR3 nucleotide sequence: TGTGCCAGCAGCTCATCCACCGGGGGGGATACGCAGTATTTT. Protein: CASSSSTGGDTQYF. The entire variable domain, with the rest obtained from reference TRBV7-2 and TRBJ2-3, is as follows: GAGVSQSPSNKVTEKGKDVELRCDPISGHTALYWYRQSLGQGLEFLIYFQGNSAPDKSGLPSDRFSAERTGGSVSTLTIQRTQQEDSAVYLCASSSSTGGDTQYFGPGTRLTVL.